This T cell receptor beta chain was sequenced during a study of T cell repertoires in cytomegalovirus infection. At the level of the study: Through public TCR beta signatures, both CMV infection and matching HLA type were indicated. The study's findings and limits: People with CMV and the relevant HLA were identified by cumulative public TCR beta family frequency. Dominating the ex vivo response were TCR beta clonotypes that were CMV-specific and HLA-C-restricted.

V shed 5 bases, J shed 7 bases, and the junction held 14 bases outside the gene matches. Germline loops: CDR1 SEHNR, CDR2 FQNEAQ (reference sequence). The CDR3 has 16 amino acids. This clonotype was seen a few times. Antigen unknown. TCRdb re-analysed the reads in MiXCR, keeping a single row per CDR3 protein. The sample shows some 100,000 distinct CDR3 sequences, 20% to 25% of them seen only once. The chain combines TRBV7-9 with TRBJ2-4; TRBD1 matches 7 bases. The specimen was CD8+ T cells from PBMCs. The clonotype was recovered from a human donor in good health (CMV status not recorded). Some clones in this sample may be carry-over from other donors' samples. The CDR3, as DNA: TGTGCCAGCAGCGGATACAGGGGTTCTTCGTGGAACATTCAGTACTTC. Amino acid sequence: CASSGYRGSSWNIQYF. The variable domain in full, with the rest retrieved from reference TRBV7-9 and TRBJ2-4, is DTGVSQNPRHKITKRGQNVTFRCDPISEHNRLYWYRQTLGQGPEFLTYFQNEAQLEKSRLLSDRFSAERPKGSFSTLEIQRTEQGDSAMYLCASSGYRGSSWNIQYFGAGTRLSVL.